A selection of T cell receptor beta chains follows, all from one sample in a study of T cell clonotyping in hematopoietic cell transplantation. The method was immunoSEQ multiplex PCR; TCRdb's version includes in-frame clones alone and lacks a portion of them. The profile shows more than 12,000 clones, nearly 95% of them singletons. The input for sequencing was PBMCs, taken 30 days after allogeneic stem cell transplant. The origin of the receptors is a male patient between 60 and 69 years old who had an allogeneic stem cell transplant from an unrelated donor, so the T cells may come from the graft donor. Some clones in this sample may be carry-over from other donors' samples. CDR3s include the opening cysteine and the closing phenylalanine or tryptophan. A D gene is named only where the DNA matches it firmly. Not every row has a clone size; where given, it reads once, few, many or a size class.

D gene: -
J gene: TRBJ1-2
V gene: TRBV7-9
clone size: -
CDR3 protein: CASSPSKTYGYTF
CDR3 DNA: TGTGCCAGCAGCCCCTCTAAAACCTATGGCTACACCTTC

D gene: -
J gene: TRBJ1-2
V gene: TRBV6-5
clone size: -
CDR3 protein: CASGSGANYGYTF
CDR3 DNA: TGTGCCAGCGGGTCTGGAGCTAACTATGGCTACACCTTC

D gene: TRBD1
J gene: TRBJ1-1
V gene: TRBV2
clone size: -
CDR3 protein: CASPRQGKGVNTEAFF
CDR3 DNA: TGTGCCAGCCCAAGACAGGGTAAAGGCGTAAACACTGAAGCTTTCTTT

D gene: -
J gene: TRBJ1-5
V gene: TRBV28
clone size: -
CDR3 protein: CASSYDSQPQHF
CDR3 DNA: TGTGCCAGCAGTTACGATAGTCAGCCCCAGCATTTT

D gene: -
J gene: TRBJ2-2
V gene: TRBV5-6
clone size: -
CDR3 protein: CASSLAVSNTGELFF
CDR3 DNA: TGTGCCAGCAGCTTGGCGGTTTCGAACACCGGGGAGCTGTTTTTT

D gene: -
J gene: TRBJ2-2
V gene: TRBV7-2
clone size: -
CDR3 protein: CASRRGGSNTGELFF
CDR3 DNA: TGTGCCAGCAGGAGGGGGGGTTCGAACACCGGGGAGCTGTTTTTT

D gene: -
J gene: TRBJ1-4
V gene: TRBV7-2
clone size: once
CDR3 protein: CASSTGYERGEKLFF
CDR3 DNA: TGTGCCAGCAGCACCGGTTACGAGCGAGGTGAAAAACTGTTTTTT

D gene: -
J gene: TRBJ2-2
V gene: TRBV2
clone size: -
CDR3 protein: CASSQPKGGFSYTGELFF
CDR3 DNA: TGTGCCAGCAGCCAGCCAAAAGGGGGTTTTAGTTACACCGGGGAGCTGTTTTTT

D gene: TRBD1
J gene: TRBJ1-1
V gene: TRBV4-3
clone size: -
CDR3 protein: CASSREGATEAFF
CDR3 DNA: TGCGCCAGCAGCCGAGAGGGGGCCACTGAAGCTTTCTTT

D gene: -
J gene: TRBJ1-1
V gene: TRBV10-3
clone size: -
CDR3 protein: CAISEPGSGAFF
CDR3 DNA: TGTGCCATCAGTGAGCCGGGATCAGGGGCTTTCTTT

D gene: -
J gene: TRBJ2-3
V gene: TRBV7-8
clone size: -
CDR3 protein: CASTLVDTQYF
CDR3 DNA: TGTGCCAGCACCCTAGTAGATACGCAGTATTTT

D gene: -
J gene: TRBJ2-7
V gene: TRBV7-2
clone size: -
CDR3 protein: CASSLTDRTYEQYF
CDR3 DNA: TGTGCCAGCAGCTTGACTGACAGAACCTACGAGCAGTACTTC

D gene: TRBD1
J gene: TRBJ2-4
V gene: TRBV30
clone size: -
CDR3 protein: CAWSVTGGGIHF
CDR3 DNA: TGTGCCTGGAGTGTAACAGGGGGTGGAATCCACTTC

D gene: -
J gene: TRBJ1-5
V gene: TRBV2
clone size: -
CDR3 protein: CASSTDRYNQPQHF
CDR3 DNA: TGTGCCAGCAGTACTGACAGATACAATCAGCCCCAGCATTTT

D gene: -
J gene: TRBJ1-6
V gene: TRBV28
clone size: -
CDR3 protein: CASSLVGGGIGSYNSPLHF
CDR3 DNA: TGTGCCAGCAGTTTAGTTGGGGGAGGGATAGGCTCCTATAATTCACCCCTCCACTTT